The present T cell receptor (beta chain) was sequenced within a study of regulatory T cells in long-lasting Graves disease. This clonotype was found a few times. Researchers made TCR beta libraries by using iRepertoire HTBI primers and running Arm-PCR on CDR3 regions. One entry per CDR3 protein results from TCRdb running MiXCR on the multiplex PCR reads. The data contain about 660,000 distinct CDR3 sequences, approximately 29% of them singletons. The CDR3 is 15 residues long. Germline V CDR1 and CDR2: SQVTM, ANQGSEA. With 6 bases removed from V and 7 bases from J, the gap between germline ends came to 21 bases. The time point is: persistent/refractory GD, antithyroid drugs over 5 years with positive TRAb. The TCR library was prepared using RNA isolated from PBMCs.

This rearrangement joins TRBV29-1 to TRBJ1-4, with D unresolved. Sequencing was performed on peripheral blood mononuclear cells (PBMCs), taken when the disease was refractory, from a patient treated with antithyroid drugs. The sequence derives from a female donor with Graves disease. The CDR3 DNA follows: TGCAGCGTGAGTCGGGCCGAACGTCAAGGTGAAAAACTGTTTTTT. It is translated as CSVSRAERQGEKLFF.